Each of the 16 T cell receptor beta chains below was sequenced from the same sample in a study of naive and memory T cell subsets. Both TRBC1 and TRBC2 were covered by a beta constant-region primer of two equimolar oligonucleotides. TCRdb fed the UMI-ligation and nested PCR reads into MiXCR, producing one record per CDR3 protein. The table lists about 85,000 distinct CDR3 sequences, less than 15% of them singletons. The sequencing input was central memory CD4+ T cells from blood. The receptors were sampled from a human donor in good health.

This clonotype was detected a few times. The chain uses TRBV29-1 and TRBJ2-5; perhaps TRBD2 as D (5 bases). The CDR3 has 13 amino acids. V lost 5 bases and J 4 bases, leaving 14 bases between the germline ends. Germline lookup yields CDR1 SQVTM and CDR2 ANQGSEA. This CDR3 reads CSVRPSGAETQYF. The CDR3 DNA is TGCAGCGTTCGCCCAAGCGGAGCAGAGACCCAGTACTTC.

In this sample, this clonotype turned up a few times. This rearrangement joins TRBV6-2 or TRBV6-3 to TRBJ2-7; D not certain. The ends were cut back, 5 bases at V and 6 bases at J, with 11 bases in the middle. The germline V gene has CDR1 MNHEY and CDR2 SVGEGT. The CDR3 is 12 residues long. The chain's CDR3 is CASSPTTAEQYF. The CDR3 nucleotides are TGTGCCAGCAGTCCCACGACCGCCGAGCAGTACTTC.

This clonotype was recorded a few times. The chain carries TRBV2 and TRBJ2-5; D is ambiguous. Trimming pared 4 bases from V and 0 bases from J, leaving 12 bases between. Germline V lookup: CDR1 SNHLY, CDR2 FYNNEI. This CDR3 has 15 residues. CDR3 in amino acids: CASSGWRPYQETQYF. The CDR3 region has the DNA TGTGCCAGCAGTGGTTGGCGGCCTTACCAAGAGACCCAGTACTTC.

The rearrangement links TRBV3-1 to TRBJ1-4; TRBD1 matches 9 bases. V was clipped by 4 bases and J by 12 bases; unmatched bases: 12. This CDR3 region has 15 residues. Germline-derived CDR1 and CDR2 are LGHDT and YNNKEL (reference sequence). This chain's CDR3 is CASSRPGTGIFELFF. Written as DNA, the CDR3 is TGTGCCAGCAGCCGCCCTGGGACAGGGATATTCGAACTGTTTTTT.

This clonotype came up many times. The chain has TRBV29-1 and TRBJ2-1, with 7 bases aligning to TRBD1. The ends lost 7 bases at V and 3 bases at J; junction bases unmatched: 6. Germline values: CDR1 SQVTM, CDR2 ANQGSEA. This CDR3 region has 13 residues. In DNA, the CDR3 is TGCAGCGGGGGACAGCCGCACTACAATGAGCAGTTCTTC. Amino acids: CSGGQPHYNEQFF.

The chain carries TRBV5-1 and TRBJ1-3; D ambiguous. Germline values: CDR1 SGHRS, CDR2 YFSETQ. CDR3 length: 14 amino acids. V lost 6 bases and J lost 0, with 10 bases in between. The CDR3 loop is CASKDQASGNTIYF. CDR3 DNA sequence: TGCGCCAGCAAGGACCAGGCCTCTGGAAACACCATATATTTT. Drawing the rest from reference TRBV5-1 and TRBJ1-3, the complete variable domain is KAGVTQTPRYLIKTRGQQVTLSCSPISGHRSVSWYQQTPGQGLQFLFEYFSETQRNKGNFPGRFSGRQFSNSRSEMNVSTLELGDSALYLCASKDQASGNTIYFGEGSWLTVV.

This clonotype was detected once. This chain joins TRBV11-2 and TRBJ2-3, with D unresolved. The V and J ends lost 1 base and 1 base respectively, with 15 bases between them. The CDR3 has 17 amino acids. Germline values: CDR1 SGHAT, CDR2 FQNNGV. This CDR3 is CASSLVSRPPGTDTQYF. CDR3 sequence (DNA): TGTGCCAGCAGCTTAGTATCTAGGCCGCCCGGCACAGATACGCAGTATTTT.

There are many counts of this clonotype. The chain joins TRBV5-1 to TRBJ1-6, with D perhaps TRBD1 (5 bases). In germline, CDR1 is SGHRS, CDR2 YFSETQ. Trimming removed 3 bases at V and 10 bases at J, with 14 bases between. The length of the CDR3 is 14 residues. The CDR3 DNA sequence: TGCGCCAGCAGCTACGGCACGCAGGGATCACCCCTCCACTTT. Translation: CASSYGTQGSPLHF.

This rearrangement joins TRBV20-1 to TRBJ2-6; D not resolved. Germline lookup yields CDR1 DFQATT and CDR2 SNEGSKA (reference sequence). This CDR3 has 17 amino acids. Trimming pared 5 bases from V and 0 bases from J, leaving 17 bases between. This CDR3 reads CSAPVGTRISGANVLTF. Here the CDR3 DNA reads TGCAGTGCTCCCGTCGGAACCCGGATCTCTGGGGCCAACGTCCTGACTTTC.

J is TRBJ1-5 and V is TRBV7-8; no definite D call. Trimming left V 2 bases short and J 6 bases short, with 14 bases between. The CDR3 has 15 amino acids. Looked up from germline, CDR1 is SGHVS and CDR2 is FQNEAQ. CDR3 nucleotide sequence: TGTGCCAGCAGCTTATATGGGCAGGCCGTTCAGCCCCAGCATTTT. The encoded protein is CASSLYGQAVQPQHF.

The table lists this clonotype with many counts. The chain is built from TRBV6-1 and TRBJ1-4, with no clear D. The CDR3 is 11 amino acids. V gave up 8 bases and J gave up 5 bases, with 6 bases separating them. Germline CDR1 MNHNS, CDR2 SASEGT. The CDR3 is CASDQNEKLFF. CDR3 nucleotides: TGTGCCAGCGACCAAAATGAAAAACTGTTTTTT.

This clonotype was detected a few times. The rearrangement uses TRBV6-5 and TRBJ2-7; TRBD2 aligns across 9 bases. This CDR3 comprises 18 residues. Trimming cost V 0 bases and J 1 base; bases outside gene matches: 10. In germline, CDR1 is MNHEY, CDR2 SVGAGI. In DNA, the CDR3 is TGTGCCAGCAGTTACTCCGGGACTAGCCTTATTGGGTCCTACGAGCAGTACTTC. It encodes CASSYSGTSLIGSYEQYF.

This clonotype came up many times. The chain couples TRBV29-1 to TRBJ2-3, with D tentatively TRBD2 (5 bases). The CDR3 runs to 15 residues. In germline, CDR1 is SQVTM, CDR2 ANQGSEA. The germline V and J ends were trimmed by 4 bases and 2 bases, with 16 bases remaining between them. CDR3 protein: CSVGFSAYNTDTQYF. The CDR3 coding sequence is TGCAGCGTTGGTTTTAGCGCCTACAACACAGATACGCAGTATTTT.

In this sample, this clonotype turned up many times. V is TRBV20-1 and J is TRBJ2-7; the match to TRBD2 covers 11 bases. Germline loops: CDR1 DFQATT, CDR2 SNEGSKA (reference sequence). This CDR3 comprises 13 residues. With 4 bases clipped from V and 5 bases from J, the junction kept 4 bases outside the gene matches. The DNA for the CDR3 is TGCAGTGCTACCGGGACTAGCGGAAACGAGCAGTACTTC. It codes for CSATGTSGNEQYF.

This clonotype was counted between two and nine times. The gene calls are TRBV5-1 and TRBJ1-1, with 10 bases that match TRBD1. The CDR3 length is 16 residues. With 4 bases clipped from V and 5 bases from J, the junction kept 11 bases outside the gene matches. Per germline, CDR1 SGHRS and CDR2 YFSETQ. CDR3 sequence (DNA): TGCGCCAGCAGCCCCTTAAGGACAGGGGGTAATACTGAAGCTTTCTTT. It translates to CASSPLRTGGNTEAFF.

This clonotype was counted at least ten times. The rearrangement joins TRBV5-4 to TRBJ2-5; D may be TRBD2 (6 bases). Germline V gives CDR1 SGHNT, CDR2 YYREEE (reference sequence). The CDR3 is made up of 13 amino acids. V was trimmed by 3 bases and J by 5 bases, leaving 11 bases between them. This CDR3 reads CASSYVREETQYF. As DNA, the CDR3 is TGTGCCAGCAGCTACGTTCGGGAGGAGACCCAGTACTTC.